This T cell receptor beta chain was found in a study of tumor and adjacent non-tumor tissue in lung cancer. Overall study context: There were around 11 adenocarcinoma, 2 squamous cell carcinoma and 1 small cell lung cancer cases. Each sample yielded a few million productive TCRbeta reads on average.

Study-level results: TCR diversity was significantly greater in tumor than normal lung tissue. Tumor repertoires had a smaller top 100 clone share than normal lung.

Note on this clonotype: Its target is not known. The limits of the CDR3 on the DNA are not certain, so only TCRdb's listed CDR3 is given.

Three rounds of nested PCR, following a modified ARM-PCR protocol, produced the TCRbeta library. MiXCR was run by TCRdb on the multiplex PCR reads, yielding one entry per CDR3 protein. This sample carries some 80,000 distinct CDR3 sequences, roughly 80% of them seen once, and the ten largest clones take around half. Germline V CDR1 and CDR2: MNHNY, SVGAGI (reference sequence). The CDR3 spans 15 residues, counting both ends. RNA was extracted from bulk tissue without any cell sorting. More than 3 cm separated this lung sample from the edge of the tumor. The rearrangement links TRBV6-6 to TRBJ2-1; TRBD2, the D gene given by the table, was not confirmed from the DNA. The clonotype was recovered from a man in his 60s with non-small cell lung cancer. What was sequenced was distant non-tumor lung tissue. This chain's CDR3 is CASNWGGGAYNEYFF.